The entry below gives a single TCR beta chain sequence along with its context. Sequencing was performed with immunoSEQ multiplex PCR; in TCRdb, only in-frame clones are kept and a portion is missing. The sample carries over 200,000 clones, around 80% recorded once. Trimming removed 7 bases from V and 6 bases from J, with 11 bases in between. Per the germline V gene, CDR1 is SNHLY and CDR2 is FYNNEI. CDR3 length: 12 amino acids. This specimen comes from a study of blood T cell repertoires in COVID-19. As for the study in general: The United States, Italy and Spain provided the acute and convalescent COVID-19 samples.

This chain uses TRBV2 with TRBJ2-3; maybe TRBD2 (5 bases). Sequencing was performed on peripheral blood. The receptor was derived from a woman aged 30 to 39 with COVID-19, enrolled during active disease. CDR3 bases: TGTGCCAGCATCGGGAACTTGGATACGCAGTATTTT. Translated, it gives CASIGNLDTQYF.